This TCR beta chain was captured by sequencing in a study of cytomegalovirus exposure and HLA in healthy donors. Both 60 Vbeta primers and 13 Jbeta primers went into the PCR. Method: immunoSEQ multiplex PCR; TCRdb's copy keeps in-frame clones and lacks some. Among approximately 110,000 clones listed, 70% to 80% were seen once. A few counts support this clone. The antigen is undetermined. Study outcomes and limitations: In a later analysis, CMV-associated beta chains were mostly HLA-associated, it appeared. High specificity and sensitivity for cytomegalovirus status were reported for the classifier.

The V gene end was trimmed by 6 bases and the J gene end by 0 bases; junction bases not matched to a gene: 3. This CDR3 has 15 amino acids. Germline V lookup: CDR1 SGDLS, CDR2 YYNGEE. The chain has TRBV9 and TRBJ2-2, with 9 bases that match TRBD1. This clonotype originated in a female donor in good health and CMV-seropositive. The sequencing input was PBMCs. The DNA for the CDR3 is TGTGCCAGCATGAGGACAGGGGCGAACACCGGGGAGCTGTTTTTT. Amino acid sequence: CASMRTGANTGELFF.